The 2 T cell receptor beta chains below all came from one sample that was sequenced in a study of blood T cell repertoires in COVID-19. The assay was immunoSEQ multiplex PCR, and TCRdb's table has in-frame clones only and misses some. The sample lists 300,000 to 350,000 clones, roughly 90% occurring once. The sample was PBMCs or T cells enriched from blood (not recorded which). These receptors came from a woman aged 25 to 39 who had recovered from COVID-19.

This rearrangement joins TRBV6-5 to TRBJ1-1; D not resolved. V lost 4 bases and J 0 bases, leaving 9 bases between the germline ends. The CDR3 length is 14 residues. Germline CDR1 is MNHEY and CDR2 is SVGAGI. The CDR3: CASSLQTVNTEAFF. The CDR3 nucleotides read TGTGCCAGCAGTTTACAGACGGTGAACACTGAAGCTTTCTTT.

CDR3 sequence reads: CASSLPAGGFINEQFF. In nucleotides, the CDR3 is TGTGCCAGCAGCTTGCCTGCAGGGGGCTTCATCAATGAGCAGTTCTTC. The chain links TRBV5-6 to TRBJ2-1; TRBD1 aligns across 8 bases. Losses at the gene ends were 1 base for V and 6 bases for J; bases not matched to a gene: 9. This CDR3 is 16 amino acids long. From germline, CDR1 is SGHDT and CDR2 YYEEEE.